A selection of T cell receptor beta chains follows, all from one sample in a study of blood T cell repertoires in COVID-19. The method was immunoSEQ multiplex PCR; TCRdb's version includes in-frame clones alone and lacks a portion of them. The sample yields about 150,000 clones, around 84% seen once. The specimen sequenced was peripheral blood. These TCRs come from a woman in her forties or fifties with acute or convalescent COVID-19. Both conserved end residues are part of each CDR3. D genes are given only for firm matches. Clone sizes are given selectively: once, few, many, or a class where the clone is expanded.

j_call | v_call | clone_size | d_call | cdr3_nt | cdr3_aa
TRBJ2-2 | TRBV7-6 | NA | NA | TGTGCCAGCAGCCAGATGACGGGAACCGGGGAGCTGTTTTTT | CASSQMTGTGELFF
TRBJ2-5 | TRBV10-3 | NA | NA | TGTGCCATTAAGGGTTTGGAGGATCAAGAGACCCAGTACTTC | CAIKGLEDQETQYF
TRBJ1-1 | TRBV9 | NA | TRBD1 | TGTGCCAGCAGCGCCGTAGGACAGGGACTAAAGAACACTGAAGCTTTCTTT | CASSAVGQGLKNTEAFF
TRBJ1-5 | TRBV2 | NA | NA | TGTGCCAGCACTACTGGGGGGAGCAATCAGCCCCAGCATTTT | CASTTGGSNQPQHF
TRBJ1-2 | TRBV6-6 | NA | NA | TGTGCCAGCAGTTACTATACTAACTATGGCTACACCTTC | CASSYYTNYGYTF
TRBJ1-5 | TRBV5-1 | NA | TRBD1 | TGCGCCAGCAGCGGGGGACAGGGGGAACAGCCCCAGCATTTT | CASSGGQGEQPQHF
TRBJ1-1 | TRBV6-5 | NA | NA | TGTGCCAGCAGTCTGGTGGCGGGCACTGAAGCTTTCTTT | CASSLVAGTEAFF
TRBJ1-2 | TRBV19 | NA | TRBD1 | TGTGCCAGCGATGACAGGGAAGGAGAGTACACCTTC | CASDDREGEYTF
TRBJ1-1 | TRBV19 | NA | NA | TGTGCCAGTGAAACTCAGGGGCCAGGCGCTGAAGCTTTCTTT | CASETQGPGAEAFF
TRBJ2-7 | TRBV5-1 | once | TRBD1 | TGCGCCAGCAGCTTGCAGGGGGCTTACGAGCAGTACTTC | CASSLQGAYEQYF
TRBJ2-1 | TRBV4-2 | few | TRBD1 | TGTGCCAGCAGCCAGGGGACAGGGGGCAATGAGCAGTTCTTC | CASSQGTGGNEQFF
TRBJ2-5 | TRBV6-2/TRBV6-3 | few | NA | TGTGCCAGCAGTTATAAATCGACCCAGTACTTC | CASSYKSTQYF
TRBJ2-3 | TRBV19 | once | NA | TGTGCCAGTAACGGACAGAGTCGTTGGGATACGCAGTATTTT | CASNGQSRWDTQYF
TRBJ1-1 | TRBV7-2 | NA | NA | TGTGCCAGCAGCTCGACGTCATGGCGGACTGAAGCTTTCTTT | CASSSTSWRTEAFF
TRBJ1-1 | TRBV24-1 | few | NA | TGTGCCACCAGATCCACAGGGAACACTGAAGCTTTCTTT | CATRSTGNTEAFF
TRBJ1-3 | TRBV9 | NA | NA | TGTGCCAGCAGCGTCGGCGGCAGCTCTGGAAACACCATATATTTT | CASSVGGSSGNTIYF
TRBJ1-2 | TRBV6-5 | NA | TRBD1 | TGTGCCAGCAGTTACAAGACAGGGGAATATGGCTACACCTTC | CASSYKTGEYGYTF
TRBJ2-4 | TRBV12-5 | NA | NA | TGTGCTAGTGGTTCAGGACAGCCCATGGACATTCAGTACTTC | CASGSGQPMDIQYF
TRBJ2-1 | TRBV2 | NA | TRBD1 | TGTGCCAGCATGACAGGGCCGTACAATGAGCAGTTCTTC | CASMTGPYNEQFF
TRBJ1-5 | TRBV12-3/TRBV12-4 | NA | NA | TGTGCCAGCACTAGGGGAGGGGAGCCCCAGCATTTT | CASTRGGEPQHF
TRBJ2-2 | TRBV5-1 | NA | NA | TGCGCCAGCGCAGAAGCAGGGCAGATCTCCGGGGAGCTGTTTTTT | CASAEAGQISGELFF
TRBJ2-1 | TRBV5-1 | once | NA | TGCGCCAGCAGCTTGCCCGGTTGGAGCTCCTACAATGAGCAGTTCTTC | CASSLPGWSSYNEQFF
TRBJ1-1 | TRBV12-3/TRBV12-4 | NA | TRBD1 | TGTGCCAGCAGTCTACAGGGGGACGCTGAAGCTTTCTTT | CASSLQGDAEAFF
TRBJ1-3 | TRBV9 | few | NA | TGTGCCAGCAGCGTAGGCGTAGTGAACACCATATATTTT | CASSVGVVNTIYF
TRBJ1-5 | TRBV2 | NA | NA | TGTGCCAGCAGTGAAGGCGTGTATCAGCCCCAGCATTTT | CASSEGVYQPQHF
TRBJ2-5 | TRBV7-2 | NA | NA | TGTGCCAGCAGCTTATTTAGCAAGGAGACCCAGTACTTC | CASSLFSKETQYF
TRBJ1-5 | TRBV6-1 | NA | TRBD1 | TGTGCCAGCAGTGAATTCAGGGGGGTTGGACAGCCCCAGCATTTT | CASSEFRGVGQPQHF
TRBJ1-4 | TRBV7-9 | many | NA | TGTGCCAGCAGCCGACCGAGCCAGGGCTATTATGAAAAACTGTTTTTT | CASSRPSQGYYEKLFF
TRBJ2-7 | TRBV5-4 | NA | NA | TGTGCCAGCAGCCGGCTATCGGGACGGGAGCCCTACGAGCAGTACTTC | CASSRLSGREPYEQYF
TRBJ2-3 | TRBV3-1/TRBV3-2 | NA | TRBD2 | TGTGCCAGCAGCCACGTTGCGGGGGGGGCCACTAGCACAGATACGCAGTATTTT | CASSHVAGGATSTDTQYF
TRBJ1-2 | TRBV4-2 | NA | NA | TGTGCCAGCAGCCAAGTCCCAGGGGATGGCTACACCTTC | CASSQVPGDGYTF
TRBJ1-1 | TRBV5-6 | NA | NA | TGTGCCAGCAGCTCTTATTCCGTGAGGGCTTTCTTT | CASSSYSVRAFF
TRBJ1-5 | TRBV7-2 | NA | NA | TGTGCCAGCAGCTTTAGGGGGGGAGGAGAACCCCAGCATTTT | CASSFRGGGEPQHF
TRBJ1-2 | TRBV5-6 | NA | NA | TGTGCCAGCGGACTGGGGGAGGTCTACTATGGCTACACCTTC | CASGLGEVYYGYTF
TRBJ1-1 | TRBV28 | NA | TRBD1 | TGTGCCAGCAGTTCGGGACAGGCGGTGGCTGAAGCTTTCTTT | CASSSGQAVAEAFF
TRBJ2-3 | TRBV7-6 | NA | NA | TGTGCCAGCAGCTTAAATCCTTGGGCGACCCTAAGCACAGATACGCAGTATTTT | CASSLNPWATLSTDTQYF
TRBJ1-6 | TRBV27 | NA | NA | TGTGCCAGCGCAACACAGGGAACCCTCCACTTT | CASATQGTLHF
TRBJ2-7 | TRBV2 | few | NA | TGTGCCAGCAGCCCCACGCAGGGAAGGTTGGTGCAGTACTTC | CASSPTQGRLVQYF
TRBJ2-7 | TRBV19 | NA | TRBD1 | TGTGCCAGTAGTGGAAAGACCGGGACAGGGCTTCGGGAGCAGTACTTC | CASSGKTGTGLREQYF
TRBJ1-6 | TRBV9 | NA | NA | TGTGCCAGCAGCGTAGGTGGGGGACTACGAGGTAATTCACCCCTCCACTTT | CASSVGGGLRGNSPLHF
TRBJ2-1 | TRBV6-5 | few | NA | TGTGCCAGCAGTTACTCGCCAGGGTGGGAGCAGTTCTTC | CASSYSPGWEQFF
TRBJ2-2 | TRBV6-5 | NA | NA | TGTGCCAGCAGTTACTGGACAACGAACACCGGGGAGCTGTTTTTT | CASSYWTTNTGELFF
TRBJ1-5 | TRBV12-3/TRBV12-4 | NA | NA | TGTGCCAGCAGTTGGAGTAATCAGCCCCAGCATTTT | CASSWSNQPQHF
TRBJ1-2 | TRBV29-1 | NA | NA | TGCAGCGTCTGGACGGGTGGCGGGAGGGGCTACACCTTC | CSVWTGGGRGYTF
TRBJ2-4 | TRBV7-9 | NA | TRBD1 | TGTGCCAGCAGCTCCGGGACAGGTGACCCATTCAAAAACATTCAGTACTTC | CASSSGTGDPFKNIQYF
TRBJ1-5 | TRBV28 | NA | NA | TGTGCCAGCAGTTTAGTCGCCGCTCCTCCGGTTCAGCCCCAGCATTTT | CASSLVAAPPVQPQHF
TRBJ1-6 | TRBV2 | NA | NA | TGTGCCAGCAGTGAAGATCCAGGATTTTATAATTCACCCCTCCACTTT | CASSEDPGFYNSPLHF
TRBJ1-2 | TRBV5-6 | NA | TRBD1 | TGTGCCAGCAGCTTTCAGGGACAGGAGTCAGGCTACACCTTC | CASSFQGQESGYTF
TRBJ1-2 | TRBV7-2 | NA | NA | TGTGCCAGCAGCTTATTCCCAATCCGGGACACCGATTATGGCTACACCTTC | CASSLFPIRDTDYGYTF
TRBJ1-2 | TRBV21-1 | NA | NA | TGTGCCAGCAGCAAAGTCTTTCTGGGACAGGGGGCGTTTCGGAACTATGGCTACACCTTC | CASSKVFLGQGAFRNYGYTF
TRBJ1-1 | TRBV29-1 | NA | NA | TGCAGCGTTCACGCGACTCTGAACACTGAAGCTTTCTTT | CSVHATLNTEAFF
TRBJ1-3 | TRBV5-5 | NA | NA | TGTGCCAGCAGCTTGTCCGAGGGCGCCATATATTTT | CASSLSEGAIYF
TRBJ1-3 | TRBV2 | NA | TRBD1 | TGTGCCAGCAGTGGGGGACAGGGAAGGATCTCTGGAAACACCATATATTTT | CASSGGQGRISGNTIYF